The TCR beta chain under discussion was sequenced for a study of blood T cell repertoires in COVID-19. About the study: Material from acute and convalescent COVID-19 was sourced from the United States, Italy and Spain. The analysed material was cDNA or gDNA that came from T cells, B-cell-depleted T cells, or PBMCs.

Original processing notes: The authors estimated nucleated cell counts from reference gene primer amplification. Data came from immunoSEQ multiplex PCR; TCRdb stores just in-frame clones and leaves some out. V and J calls and clone size are those listed in that table; D and trimming were worked out from the DNA. The sample carries 160,000 or so clones, approximately 87% recorded once. The J segment lost 7 bases and the V segment lost 3 bases, leaving 4 bases of the junction unmatched. The CDR3 runs 13 residues. This clone occurred once. The genes are TRBV12-3 or TRBV12-4 and TRBJ2-3; 7 nucleotides agree with TRBD1. The receptor's source is a woman aged 65 to 85 with acute or convalescent COVID-19. Material for sequencing was peripheral blood. The CDR3 here is CASSLRTGNTQYF. The CDR3 nucleotides are TGTGCCAGCAGTTTGAGGACAGGTAATACGCAGTATTTT.